The 15 T cell receptor beta chains given below trace back to one sample, sequenced in a study of beta chain features in type 1 diabetes (dated 2018 in TCRdb). Overall study results and their limits: In all four CD4+ subsets, TCRB CDR3 length was moderately but significantly shorter in type 1 diabetes patients.

The antigens for these receptors are not known. The method behind the library was the immunoSEQ multiplex PCR assay. All of the isolated RNA was reverse transcribed with the High Capacity cDNA Reverse Transcription Kit, so expressed TCRB transcripts were sequenced. This is the immuneACCESS table as TCRdb keeps it, with only in-frame sequences that have V and J called. A part of the clones is gone; compared with another copy, unresolved V genes explain less than half, and the rest is unexplained. This sample lists around 53,000 clones; roughly 63% were detected once. Approximately 0.3% of the sample rests with the top ten. Specimen: stem cell memory CD4+ T cells from blood. This specimen's cell subset or site label, interpreted: stem cell-like memory CD4+ T cells. These receptors originate from a woman aged 25 to 39 with type 1 diabetes.

The gene calls are TRBV4-1 and TRBJ1-4; D gene unclear. Germline V gives CDR1 MGHRA, CDR2 YSYEKL. CDR3 length: 13 residues. Between the trimmed V and J ends, which lost 6 bases and 7 bases, there was a span of 12 bases. The CDR3 coding sequence is TGCGCCAGCAGTTTGGGGAGAGTTGAAAAACTGTTTTTT. It yields the protein CASSLGRVEKLFF.

The V and J genes are TRBV28 and TRBJ1-1; 9 bases line up with TRBD1. The germline CDR1 and CDR2 sequences are MDHEN and SYDVKM. V lost 5 bases to trimming and J lost 3 bases; unmatched junction nucleotides: 10. This CDR3 is 16 amino acids long. The CDR3 sequence: CASSPYLTGGHTEAFF. The CDR3 region has the DNA TGTGCCAGCAGTCCCTACCTGACAGGGGGACACACTGAAGCTTTCTTT.

The CDR3 DNA sequence: TGCGCCAGCAGACGTCCCGGGACAGGGACCGGGGAGCTGTTTTTT. This translates into CASRRPGTGTGELFF. This chain connects TRBV4-1 to TRBJ2-2; 9 nucleotides line up with TRBD1. The germline V gene encodes CDR1 MGHRA and CDR2 YSYEKL. V shed 6 bases and J 5 bases; nucleotides not matched to a gene: 7. The length of the CDR3 is 15 residues.

CDR3 coding DNA: TGTGCCAGCAGCGTAAGTCCGACAGGGGACACTGAAGCTTTCTTT. It codes for CASSVSPTGDTEAFF. The rearrangement uses TRBV9 and TRBJ1-1, with 8 bases fitting TRBD1. Looked up from germline, CDR1 is SGDLS and CDR2 is YYNGEE. There are 15 residues in the CDR3. V was clipped by 1 base and J by 3 bases; unmatched bases: 5.

The rearrangement links TRBV11-2 to TRBJ1-1, with D hard to call. The length of the CDR3 is 13 residues. V was pared by 4 bases and J by 8 bases, with 14 bases between. Germline-derived CDR1 and CDR2 are SGHAT and FQNNGV. CDR3 bases: TGTGCCAGCAGCTCCCGCTTAGATACCGAAGCTTTCTTT. Translating it yields CASSSRLDTEAFF. The full variable domain, rest sourced from reference TRBV11-2 and TRBJ1-1, is EAGVAQSPRYKIIEKRQSVAFWCNPISGHATLYWYQQILGQGPKLLIQFQNNGVVDDSQLPKDRFSAERLKGVDSTLKIQPAKLEDSAVYLCASSSRLDTEAFFGQGTRLTVV.

In its sample, this clone was seen a few times. The rearrangement joins TRBV7-9 to TRBJ1-2, with D unresolved. V shed 5 bases and J shed 3 bases, with 16 bases lying between them. CDR3 length: 15 residues. Germline V gene sequence: CDR1 SEHNR, CDR2 FQNEAQ (reference sequence). The CDR3 coding sequence is TGTGCCAGCAGCCCCCTGATCGACATTGACTATGGCTACACCTTC. Translation gives CASSPLIDIDYGYTF.

V is TRBV5-4 and J is TRBJ2-3; TRBD2 aligns across 11 bases. In germline, CDR1 is SGHNT, CDR2 YYREEE (reference sequence). The length of the CDR3 is 15 residues. J lost 3 bases, V lost 2 bases, and 2 bases had no gene match. The CDR3 spells CASSLLAGATDTQYF. The CDR3 coding sequence is TGTGCCAGCAGCTTACTAGCGGGAGCGACAGATACGCAGTATTTT.

The rearrangement joins TRBV19 to TRBJ1-1; D is ambiguous. Per germline, CDR1 LNHDA and CDR2 SQIVND (reference sequence). This CDR3 is built from 13 residues. V dropped 5 bases and J dropped 5 bases, with 12 bases sitting between them. Here the CDR3 DNA reads TGTGCCAGTAGTTCACGACCAGGTACTGAAGCTTTCTTT. It codes for CASSSRPGTEAFF. The variable domain in full, with the rest retrieved from reference TRBV19 and TRBJ1-1, is DGGITQSPKYLFRKEGQNVTLSCEQNLNHDAMYWYRQDPGQGLRLIYYSQIVNDFQKGDIAEGYSVSREKKESFPLTVTSAQKNPTAFYLCASSSRPGTEAFFGQGTRLTVV.

This rearrangement joins TRBV28 to TRBJ1-2; D is unclear. Germline-derived CDR1 and CDR2 are MDHEN and SYDVKM. The CDR3 has 11 amino acids. With 8 bases removed from V and 0 bases from J, the gap between germline ends came to 4 bases. CDR3 amino acids: CASEANYGYTF. The CDR3 DNA reads as TGTGCCAGCGAGGCTAACTATGGCTACACCTTC.

The CDR3 reads CASSQEGSGNSYEQYF. The CDR3 nucleotides are TGTGCCAGCAGCCAGGAGGGTAGCGGGAACTCCTACGAGCAGTACTTC. V is TRBV4-2 and J is TRBJ2-5; the match to TRBD2 covers 8 bases. Matching the DNA end better, TRBJ2-7 makes the J call doubtful. The CDR3 contains 16 residues. Germline-derived CDR1 and CDR2 are LGHNA and YNFKEQ.

V gene TRBV11-3 combines with J gene TRBJ1-2; TRBD1 aligns across 8 bases. This CDR3 contains 16 residues. The J segment lost 2 bases and the V segment lost 1 base, leaving 6 bases of the junction unmatched. The germline gives CDR1 SGHNT, CDR2 YENEEA. CDR3 bases: TGTGCCAGCAGCTTAGGGGGGACAGGCATCAACTATGGCTACACCTTC. Encoded protein: CASSLGGTGINYGYTF.

J is TRBJ2-1 and V is TRBV21-1; TRBD1, the D gene given by the table, was not confirmed from the DNA. TRBV21-1 is marked as a pseudogene. CDR3 length equals 11 residues. The CDR3 region is CASRDRDAQFF. CDR3 bases: TGTGCCAGCAGGGACAGGGACGCGCAGTTCTTC.

The rearrangement links TRBV28 to TRBJ2-7; TRBD2 matches 8 bases. Germline V gives CDR1 MDHEN, CDR2 SYDVKM. CDR3 length: 15 amino acids. After removal of 4 bases from V and 6 bases from J, the junction contained 11 bases not matched to a gene. The CDR3 DNA reads TGTGCCAGCAGTTCAGGGGAAGCGGGAGCCTCCGAGCAGTACTTC. Encoded protein: CASSSGEAGASEQYF.

The rearrangement joins TRBV15 to TRBJ2-3; tentatively, D is TRBD2 (5 bases). The CDR3 has 16 amino acids. CDR1 and CDR2 (germline): LNHNV, YYDKDF (reference sequence). V gave up 0 bases and J gave up 0 bases, with 10 bases separating them. The CDR3 DNA is TGTGCCACCAGCAGAGATGTCGGCGGGAGCACAGATACGCAGTATTTT. It specifies CATSRDVGGSTDTQYF.

V and J are TRBV18 and TRBJ2-7, with D possibly matching TRBD2 (5 bases). The CDR3 extends over 14 amino acids. Germline assignment: CDR1 KGHSH and CDR2 LQKENI. Trimming left V 1 base short and J 2 bases short, with 9 bases between. In nucleotides, the CDR3 is TGTGCCAGCTCACCACGGACTCGAACCTACGAGCAGTACTTC. It specifies CASSPRTRTYEQYF.